The source of this T cell receptor beta chain is a study of shared clonotypes between healthy human individuals. Study as a whole: There were three CD4 naive, three CD4 memory, two CD8 naive and one CD8 memory plates per donor. Study-level points and caveats: In general, naive subsets displayed greater estimated richness than memory subsets did.

The DNA input per sorted-subset replicate PCR was about 220 ng, corresponding to some 33,000 T cell genomes. Sequencing was performed with immunoSEQ multiplex PCR; in TCRdb, only in-frame clones are kept and a portion is missing. The sample lists fewer than 3 million clones, less than 95% seen once, with 0.3% to 0.45% in the top ten. V shed 3 bases and J shed 3 bases, with 5 bases lying between them. This CDR3 spans 13 amino acids. The germline CDR1 and CDR2 sequences are SEHNR and FQNEAQ (reference sequence). Healthy and HIV-negative, the adult donors had no recent acute infections or vaccinations. Of note for this clone: What it recognizes is unknown.

The gene calls are TRBV7-9 and TRBJ2-2; D is ambiguous. The source material was naive CD4+ T cells from PBMCs. Subset specified: CD45RA+ positively selected. The TCR sequence derives from a young man in good health. Some clones in this sample may be carry-over from other donors' samples. The CDR3 DNA sequence: TGTGCCAGCAGCTTTTCCTACACCGGGGAGCTGTTTTTT. Amino acids: CASSFSYTGELFF.